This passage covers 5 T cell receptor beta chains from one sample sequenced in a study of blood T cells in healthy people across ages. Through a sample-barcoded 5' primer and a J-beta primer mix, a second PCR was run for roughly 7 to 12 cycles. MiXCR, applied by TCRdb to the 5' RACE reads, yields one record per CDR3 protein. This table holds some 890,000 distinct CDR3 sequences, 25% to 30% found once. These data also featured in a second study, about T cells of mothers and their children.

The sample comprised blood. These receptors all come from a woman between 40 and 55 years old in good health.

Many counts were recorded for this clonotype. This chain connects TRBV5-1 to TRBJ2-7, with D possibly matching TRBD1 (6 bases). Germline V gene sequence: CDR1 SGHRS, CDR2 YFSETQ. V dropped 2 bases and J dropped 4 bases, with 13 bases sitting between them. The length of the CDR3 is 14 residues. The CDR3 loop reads CASSFDRLMYEQYF. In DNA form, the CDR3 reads TGCGCCAGCAGCTTTGACAGGTTAATGTACGAGCAGTACTTC.

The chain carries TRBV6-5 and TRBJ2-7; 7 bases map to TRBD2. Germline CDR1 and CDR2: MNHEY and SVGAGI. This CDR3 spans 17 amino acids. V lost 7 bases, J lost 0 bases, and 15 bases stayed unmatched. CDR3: CASNLTGRGGSSYEQYF. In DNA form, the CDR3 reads TGTGCCAGCAATTTAACAGGTCGTGGCGGGAGCTCCTACGAGCAGTACTTC.

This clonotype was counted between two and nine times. CDR3: CASSQDLGTNYGYTF. In nucleotides, the CDR3 is TGCGCCAGCAGCCAAGATTTAGGGACCAACTATGGCTACACCTTC. The chain combines TRBV4-3 with TRBJ1-2; D perhaps matches TRBD1 (5 bases). CDR1 and CDR2 from the germline V gene are LGHNA and YSLEER. The CDR3 extends over 15 amino acids. Trimming took off 0 bases at V and 2 bases at J, with 10 bases between the two ends.

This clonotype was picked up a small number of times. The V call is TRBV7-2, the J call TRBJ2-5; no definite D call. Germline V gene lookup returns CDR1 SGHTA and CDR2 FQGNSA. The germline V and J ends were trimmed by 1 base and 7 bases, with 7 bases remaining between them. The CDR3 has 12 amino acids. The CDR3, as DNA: TGTGCCAGCAGCTTAGAACGGGTGACCCAGTACTTC. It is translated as CASSLERVTQYF.

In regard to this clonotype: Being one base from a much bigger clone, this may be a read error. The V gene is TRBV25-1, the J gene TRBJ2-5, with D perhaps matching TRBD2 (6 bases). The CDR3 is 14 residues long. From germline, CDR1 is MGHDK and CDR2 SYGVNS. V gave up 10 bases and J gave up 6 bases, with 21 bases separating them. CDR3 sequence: CATSATGGGQTQYF. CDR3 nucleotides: TGTGCCACCTCAGCGACGGGCGGAGGGCAGACCCAGTACTTC.